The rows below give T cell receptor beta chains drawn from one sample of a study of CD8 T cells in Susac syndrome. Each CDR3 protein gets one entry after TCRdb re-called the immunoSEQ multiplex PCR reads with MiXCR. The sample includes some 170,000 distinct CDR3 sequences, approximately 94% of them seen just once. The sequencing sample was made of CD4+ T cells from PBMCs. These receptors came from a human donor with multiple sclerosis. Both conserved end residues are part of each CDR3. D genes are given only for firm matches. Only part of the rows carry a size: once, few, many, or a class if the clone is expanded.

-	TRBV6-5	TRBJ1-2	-	CASRLQSGMGYTF	TGTGCCAGCAGGCTTCAATCAGGGATGGGCTACACCTTC
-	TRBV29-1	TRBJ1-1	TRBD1	CRTGTANTEAFF	TGCAGAACCGGGACAGCGAACACTGAAGCTTTCTTT
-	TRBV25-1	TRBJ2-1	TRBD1	CASIHRGQGADEQFF	TGTGCCAGCATCCACCGGGGACAGGGGGCTGATGAGCAGTTCTTC
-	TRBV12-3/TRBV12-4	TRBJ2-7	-	CASRFRGEQYF	TGTGCCAGCAGGTTCAGAGGCGAGCAGTACTTC
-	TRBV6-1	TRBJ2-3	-	CASSGDGARADTQYF	TGTGCCAGCAGTGGGGACGGGGCTCGGGCAGATACGCAGTATTTT
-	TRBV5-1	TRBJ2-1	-	CASSSGTSTNQFF	TGCGCCAGCAGTTCAGGGACTTCCACCAACCAGTTCTTC
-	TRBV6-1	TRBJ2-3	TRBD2	CASRRTANSGSFTDTQYF	TGTGCCAGCAGACGCACTGCTAATAGCGGGAGCTTCACAGATACGCAGTATTTT
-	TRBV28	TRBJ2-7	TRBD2	CAISGRAYEQYF	TGTGCTATCAGCGGGAGGGCCTACGAGCAGTACTTC
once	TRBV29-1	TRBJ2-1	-	CSVGVPPNEQFF	TGCAGCGTTGGAGTCCCGCCCAATGAGCAGTTCTTC
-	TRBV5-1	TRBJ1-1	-	CASSLEVNSPEEAFF	TGCGCCAGCAGCTTGGAGGTTAACAGCCCCGAAGAAGCTTTCTTT
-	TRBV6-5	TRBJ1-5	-	CASSYRYHGNQPQHF	TGTGCCAGCAGTTACCGGTATCATGGCAATCAGCCCCAGCATTTT
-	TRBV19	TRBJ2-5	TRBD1	CASSTGQGEETQYF	TGTGCCAGTAGTACGGGACAGGGGGAAGAGACCCAGTACTTC
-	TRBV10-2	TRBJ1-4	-	CASLPTSGGRAEKLFF	TGCGCCAGCCTTCCTACGTCGGGGGGACGGGCTGAAAAACTGTTTTTT
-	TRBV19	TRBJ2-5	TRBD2	CASSKIAGTYQETQYF	TGTGCCAGTAGTAAGATAGCGGGGACGTACCAAGAGACCCAGTACTTC
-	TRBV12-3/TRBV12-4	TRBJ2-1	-	CASTNIGFNYRNEQFF	TGTGCCAGCACCAACATCGGTTTTAATTACCGCAATGAGCAGTTCTTC
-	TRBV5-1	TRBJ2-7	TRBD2	CASSRGGTSGGGIYEQYF	TGCGCCAGCAGCCGGGGCGGGACTAGCGGTGGGGGGATCTACGAGCAGTACTTC
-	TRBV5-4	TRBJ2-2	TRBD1	CASSFGTDTGELFF	TGTGCCAGCAGCTTCGGGACAGACACCGGGGAGCTGTTTTTT
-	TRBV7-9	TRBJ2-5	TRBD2	CASSLVPSGEETQYF	TGTGCCAGCAGCTTAGTTCCTAGCGGAGAAGAGACCCAGTACTTC
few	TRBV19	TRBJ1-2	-	CASSPRGYGYTF	TGTGCCAGTAGTCCTCGGGGCTATGGCTACACCTTC
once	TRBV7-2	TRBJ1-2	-	CASSTYRQDGYTF	TGTGCCAGCAGCACCTATCGACAGGATGGCTACACCTTC
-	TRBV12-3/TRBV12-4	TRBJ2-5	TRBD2	CASSPGTTQETQYF	TGTGCCAGCAGTCCCGGGACTACCCAAGAGACCCAGTACTTC
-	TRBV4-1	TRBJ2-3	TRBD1	CASSKHRGDTQYF	TGCGCCAGCAGCAAACACAGGGGAGATACGCAGTATTTT
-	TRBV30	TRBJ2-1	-	CAWSVNSEQFF	TGTGCCTGGAGTGTCAACAGTGAGCAGTTCTTC
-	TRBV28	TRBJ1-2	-	CASRYDQGGSYGYTF	TGTGCCAGCAGATATGACCAGGGAGGAAGCTATGGCTACACCTTC
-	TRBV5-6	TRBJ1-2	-	CASRLGQTYYGYTF	TGTGCCAGCAGACTAGGACAGACTTACTATGGCTACACCTTC
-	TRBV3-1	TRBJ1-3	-	CASSPVRVKLAGNTIYF	TGTGCCAGCAGCCCCGTGCGAGTGAAACTAGCGGGAAACACCATATATTTT
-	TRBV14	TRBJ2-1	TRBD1	CASSPSRGRKFF	TGTGCCAGCAGCCCAAGCAGGGGGCGAAAGTTCTTC
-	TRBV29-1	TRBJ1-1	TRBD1	CSVEGQINTEAFF	TGCAGCGTTGAGGGACAGATCAACACTGAAGCTTTCTTT
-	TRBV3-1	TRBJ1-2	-	CASSNHGTGWDYGYTF	TGTGCCAGCAGCAACCATGGGACCGGGTGGGACTATGGCTACACCTTC
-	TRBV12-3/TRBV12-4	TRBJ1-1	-	CASSLELRTEAFF	TGTGCCAGCAGTTTAGAGTTACGGACAGAAGCTTTCTTT
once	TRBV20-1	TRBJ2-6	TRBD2	CSAVPGGSGANVLTF	TGCAGTGCCGTCCCGGGGGGGTCTGGGGCCAACGTCCTGACTTTC
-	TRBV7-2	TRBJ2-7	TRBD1	CASSLGGQVGEQYF	TGTGCCAGCAGCTTAGGAGGACAGGTCGGCGAGCAGTACTTC
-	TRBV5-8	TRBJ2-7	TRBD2	CASSFSGTLDEQYF	TGTGCCAGCAGCTTTAGCGGGACTCTGGACGAGCAGTACTTC
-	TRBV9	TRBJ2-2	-	CASSPRVAGELFF	TGTGCCAGCAGCCCCCGCGTTGCCGGGGAGCTGTTTTTT
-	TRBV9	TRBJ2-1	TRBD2	CASSVSLSGRSDEQFF	TGTGCCAGCAGCGTAAGTCTGAGCGGGAGATCAGATGAGCAGTTCTTC
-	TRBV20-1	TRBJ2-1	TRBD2	CSAPTSGSWYEQFF	TGCAGTGCACCGACTAGCGGGAGCTGGTATGAGCAGTTCTTC
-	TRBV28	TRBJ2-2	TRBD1	CASSSGQGIWGAGELFF	TGTGCCAGCAGTTCCGGACAGGGGATCTGGGGGGCCGGGGAGCTGTTTTTT
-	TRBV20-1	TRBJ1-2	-	CSASWRDYGYTF	TGCAGTGCTAGTTGGAGAGACTATGGCTACACCTTC